This T cell receptor (beta chain) was identified in a study of metastatic and nonmetastatic thyroid tumors. Study context: Malignant thyroid and benign thyroid patients provided blood and tumor or nodule tissue whose repertoires were compared.

V gave up 4 bases and J gave up 3 bases; unmatched junction bases: 7. This CDR3 region has 15 residues. Looked up from germline, CDR1 is LNHDA and CDR2 is SQIVND (reference sequence). Original processing notes: The study built a papillary thyroid cancer distant-metastasis classifier from CDR3 differences across clinicopathological groups. TCRdb re-analyzed the PCR reads using MiXCR. TCRdb, not the original authors, processed these V and J calls. The data show about 35,000 clones, with around a third seen just once and around 15% held by the top ten. No treatment of any kind had been given to any patient before thyroid surgery.

Material: tumor tissue. The TCR was taken from a female donor with papillary thyroid cancer or a benign thyroid nodule (not recorded which). Some clones in this sample may be carry-over from other donors' samples. The chain employs TRBV19 and TRBJ2-3; 7 bases map to TRBD1. DNA for the CDR3: TGTGCCAGTAGTAGCCGGGACAGAAGTACAGATACGCAGTATTTT. Protein sequence: CASSSRDRSTDTQYF. The whole variable domain, remainder taken from reference TRBV19 and TRBJ2-3, is DGGITQSPKYLFRKEGQNVTLSCEQNLNHDAMYWYRQDPGQGLRLIYYSQIVNDFQKGDIAEGYSVSREKKESFPLTVTSAQKNPTAFYLCASSSRDRSTDTQYFGPGTRLTVL.